The following is a T cell receptor beta chain sequence with its context. Its target is not known. Primers: 60 Vbeta forward and 13 Jbeta reverse. Clones were read by immunoSEQ multiplex PCR, and TCRdb kept only the in-frame ones, dropping some. The sample has around 130,000 clones, roughly 8.6% seen once; the top ten hold about 6.6%. The data are from a study of cytomegalovirus exposure and HLA in healthy donors. Study observations and caveats: One variant, a missense change in DCLRE1C, was linked in a later analysis to TCR beta V- and J-gene trimming.

Trimming took off 1 base at V and 0 bases at J, with 9 bases between the two ends. Per germline, CDR1 MNHNS and CDR2 SASEGT. The CDR3 is 15 residues long. The sample comprised PBMCs. The J gene is TRBJ1-2, the V gene TRBV6-1; possible D gene TRBD1, 6 bases. The clonotype originates from a middle-aged woman in good health and CMV-seropositive. The CDR3 nucleotides read TGTGCCAGCAGTGAAGGGGCAGGGGCTAACTATGGCTACACCTTC. It yields the protein CASSEGAGANYGYTF.